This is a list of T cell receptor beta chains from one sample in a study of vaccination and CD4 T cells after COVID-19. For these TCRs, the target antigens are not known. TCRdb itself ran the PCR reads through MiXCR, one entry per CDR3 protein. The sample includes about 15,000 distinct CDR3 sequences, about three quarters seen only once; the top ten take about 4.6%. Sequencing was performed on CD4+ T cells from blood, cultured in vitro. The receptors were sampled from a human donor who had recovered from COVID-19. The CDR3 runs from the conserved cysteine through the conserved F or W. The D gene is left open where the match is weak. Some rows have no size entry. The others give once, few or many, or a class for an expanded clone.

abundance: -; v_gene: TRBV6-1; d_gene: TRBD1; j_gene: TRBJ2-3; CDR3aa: CASRDRGLGTDTQYF; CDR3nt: TGTGCCAGCAGGGACAGGGGGCTCGGGACAGATACGCAGTATTTT
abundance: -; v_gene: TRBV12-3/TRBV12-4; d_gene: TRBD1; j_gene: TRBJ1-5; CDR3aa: CASSLYQRGLVVGNQPQHF; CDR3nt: TGTGCCAGCAGTTTATATCAGAGGGGGCTTGTCGTTGGCAATCAGCCCCAGCATTTT
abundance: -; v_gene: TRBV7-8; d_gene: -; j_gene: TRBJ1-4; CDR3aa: CASSLRPARNEKLFF; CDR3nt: TGTGCCAGCAGCCTTCGGCCCGCCAGGAATGAAAAACTGTTTTTT
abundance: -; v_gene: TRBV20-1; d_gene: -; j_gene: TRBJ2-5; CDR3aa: CSARNRETQYF; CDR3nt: TGCAGTGCTAGAAATAGGGAGACCCAGTACTTC
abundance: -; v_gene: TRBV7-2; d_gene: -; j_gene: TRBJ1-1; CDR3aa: CASSFQGGNTEAFF; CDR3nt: TGTGCCAGCAGCTTTCAGGGCGGGAACACTGAAGCTTTCTTT
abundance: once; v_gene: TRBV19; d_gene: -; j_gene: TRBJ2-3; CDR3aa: CASRVWTATSDTQYF; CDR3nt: TGTGCCAGTAGGGTCTGGACAGCAACCTCAGATACGCAGTATTTT
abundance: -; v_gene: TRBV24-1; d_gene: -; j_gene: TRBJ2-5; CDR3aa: CATSDRRQLTAQETQYF; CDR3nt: TGTGCCACCAGTGATCGACGCCAGCTGACAGCCCAAGAGACCCAGTACTTC
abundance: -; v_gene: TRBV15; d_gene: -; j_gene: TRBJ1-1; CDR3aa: CATSRGQLNTEAFF; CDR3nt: TGTGCCACCAGCAGAGGACAGTTAAACACTGAAGCTTTCTTT
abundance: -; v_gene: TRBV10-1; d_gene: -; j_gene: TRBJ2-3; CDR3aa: CASSKIQVIATDTQYF; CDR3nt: TGCGCCAGCAGTAAAATTCAGGTGATAGCCACAGATACGCAGTATTTT
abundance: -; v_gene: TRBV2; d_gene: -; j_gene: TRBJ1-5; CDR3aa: CASKQGSNQPQHF; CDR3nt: TGTGCCAGCAAACAGGGTAGCAATCAGCCCCAGCATTTT
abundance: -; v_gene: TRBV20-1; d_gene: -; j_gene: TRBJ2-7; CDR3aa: CSAPLVGSYEQYF; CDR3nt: TGCAGTGCTCCGCTAGTAGGCTCCTACGAGCAGTACTTC
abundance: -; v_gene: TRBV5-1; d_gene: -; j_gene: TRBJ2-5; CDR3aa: CASSLLIHQGLMVEETQYF; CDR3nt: TGCGCCAGCAGCTTGTTAATACATCAGGGTTTAATGGTAGAGGAGACCCAGTACTTC
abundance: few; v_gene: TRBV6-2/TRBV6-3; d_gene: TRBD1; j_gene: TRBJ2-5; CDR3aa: CASSRPGTAQETQYF; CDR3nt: TGTGCCAGCAGCCGACCCGGGACAGCACAAGAGACCCAGTACTTC
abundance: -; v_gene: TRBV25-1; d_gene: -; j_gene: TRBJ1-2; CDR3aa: CASRDPGNGYTF; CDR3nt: TGTGCCAGCAGGGACCCGGGCAATGGCTACACCTTC
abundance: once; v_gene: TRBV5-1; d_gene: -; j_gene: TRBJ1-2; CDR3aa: CASSLAVGAGYGYTF; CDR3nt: TGCGCCAGCAGCTTGGCCGTAGGGGCAGGGTATGGCTACACCTTC
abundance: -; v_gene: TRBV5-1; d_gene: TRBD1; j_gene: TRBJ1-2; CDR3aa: CASRPGQGPYGYTF; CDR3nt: TGCGCCAGCAGACCCGGACAGGGTCCCTATGGCTACACCTTC
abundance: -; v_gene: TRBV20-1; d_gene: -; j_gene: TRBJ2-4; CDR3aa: CSARTLGDRAKNIQYF; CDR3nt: TGCAGTGCTAGAACTCTAGGGGATCGGGCCAAAAACATTCAGTACTTC
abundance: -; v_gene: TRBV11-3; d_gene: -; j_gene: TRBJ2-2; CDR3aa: CASSLEGTGELFF; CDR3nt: TGTGCCAGCAGCTTAGAAGGAACCGGGGAGCTGTTTTTT
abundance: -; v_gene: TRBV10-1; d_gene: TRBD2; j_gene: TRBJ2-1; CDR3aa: CASSDVDAGAKVFKQFF; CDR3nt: TGCGCCAGCAGTGATGTGGATGCGGGAGCCAAAGTTTTTAAGCAGTTCTTC
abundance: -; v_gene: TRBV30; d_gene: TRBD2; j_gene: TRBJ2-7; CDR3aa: CAWIGLAGGRSYEQYF; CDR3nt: TGTGCCTGGATTGGTCTAGCGGGAGGCCGATCCTACGAGCAGTACTTC
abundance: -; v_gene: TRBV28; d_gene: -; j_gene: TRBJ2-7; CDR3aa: CASTRQYYEQYF; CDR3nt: TGTGCCAGCACCCGCCAGTACTACGAGCAGTACTTC
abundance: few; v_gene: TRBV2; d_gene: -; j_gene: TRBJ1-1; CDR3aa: CASSVGFAPEAFF; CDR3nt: TGTGCCAGCAGTGTGGGGTTTGCCCCTGAAGCTTTCTTT
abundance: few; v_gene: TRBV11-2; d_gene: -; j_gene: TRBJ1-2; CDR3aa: CASSLPSGNYGYTF; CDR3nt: TGTGCCAGCAGCCTACCCAGCGGCAACTATGGCTACACCTTC
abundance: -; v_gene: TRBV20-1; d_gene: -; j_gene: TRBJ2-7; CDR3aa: CSARSGRSYEQYF; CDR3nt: TGCAGTGCTAGATCGGGACGATCCTACGAGCAGTACTTC
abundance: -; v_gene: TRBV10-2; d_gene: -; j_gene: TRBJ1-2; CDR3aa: CASRTVSNYGYTF; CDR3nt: TGCGCCAGCCGGACAGTCTCTAACTATGGCTACACCTTC
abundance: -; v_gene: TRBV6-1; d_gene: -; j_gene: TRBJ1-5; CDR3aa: CASSQNSNQPQHF; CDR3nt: TGTGCCAGCAGCCAGAACAGCAATCAGCCCCAGCATTTT
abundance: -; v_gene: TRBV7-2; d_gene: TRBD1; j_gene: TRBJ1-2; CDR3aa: CASSFTGVGYTF; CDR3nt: TGTGCCAGCAGCTTCACAGGGGTTGGCTACACCTTC
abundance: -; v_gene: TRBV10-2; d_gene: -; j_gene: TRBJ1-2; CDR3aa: CASSDLTGTLGSYTF; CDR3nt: TGCGCCAGCAGTGACCTCACCGGGACCCTCGGAAGCTACACCTTC
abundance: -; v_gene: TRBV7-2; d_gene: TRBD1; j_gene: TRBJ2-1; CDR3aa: CASSSDRGLYNEQFF; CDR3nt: TGTGCCAGCAGCTCGGACAGGGGGCTGTACAATGAGCAGTTCTTC
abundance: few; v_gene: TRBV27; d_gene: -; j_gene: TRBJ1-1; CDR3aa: CASSQGLLDTEAFF; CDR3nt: TGTGCCAGCAGCCAGGGGTTACTGGACACTGAAGCTTTCTTT
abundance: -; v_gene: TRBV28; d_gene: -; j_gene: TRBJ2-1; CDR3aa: CASSLGLMIQFF; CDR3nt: TGTGCCAGCAGTCTAGGACTAATGATACAGTTCTTC
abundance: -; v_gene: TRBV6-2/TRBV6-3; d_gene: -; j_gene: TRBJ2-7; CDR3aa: CASSPDLMLREVSYEQYF; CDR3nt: TGTGCCAGCAGTCCCGACCTTATGCTCAGGGAAGTCTCCTACGAGCAGTACTTC
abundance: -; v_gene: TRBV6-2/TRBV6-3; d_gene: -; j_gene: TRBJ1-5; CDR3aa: CASRYVTPTGSNQPQHF; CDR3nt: TGTGCCAGCAGATATGTCACCCCTACTGGGAGCAATCAGCCCCAGCATTTT
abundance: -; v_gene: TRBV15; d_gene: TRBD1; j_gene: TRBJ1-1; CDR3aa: CATSRGQGASTEAFF; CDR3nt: TGTGCCACCAGCAGGGGCCAGGGGGCGAGCACTGAAGCTTTCTTT
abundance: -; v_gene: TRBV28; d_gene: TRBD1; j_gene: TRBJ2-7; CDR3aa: CASRSAGTGVYEQYF; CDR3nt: TGTGCCAGCAGATCTGCCGGGACAGGGGTCTACGAGCAGTACTTC
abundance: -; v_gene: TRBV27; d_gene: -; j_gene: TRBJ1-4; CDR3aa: CASSDIGGSGDANEKLFF; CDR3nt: TGTGCCAGCAGTGACATCGGGGGGTCAGGCGATGCTAATGAAAAACTGTTTTTT
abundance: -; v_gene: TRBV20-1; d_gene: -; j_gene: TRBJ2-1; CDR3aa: CSAEPRGEQFF; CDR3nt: TGCAGTGCTGAACCTAGGGGAGAGCAGTTCTTC
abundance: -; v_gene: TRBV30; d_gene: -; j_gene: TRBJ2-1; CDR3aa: CAWRRGVNTEQFF; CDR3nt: TGTGCCTGGAGGAGAGGAGTGAACACGGAGCAGTTCTTC
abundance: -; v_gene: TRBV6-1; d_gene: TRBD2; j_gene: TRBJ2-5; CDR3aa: CASTIRGASGSSETQYF; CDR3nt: TGTGCCAGCACCATCCGGGGGGCTAGCGGGAGTTCGGAGACCCAGTACTTC
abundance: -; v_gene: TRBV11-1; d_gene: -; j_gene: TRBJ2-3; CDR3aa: CASSLISGGFSTDTQYF; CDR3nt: TGTGCCAGCAGCTTAATTTCGGGGGGCTTTAGCACAGATACGCAGTATTTT
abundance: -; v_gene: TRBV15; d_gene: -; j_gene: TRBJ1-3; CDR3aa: CATSRDRGNTIYF; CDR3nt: TGTGCCACCAGCAGAGATCGGGGAAACACCATATATTTT
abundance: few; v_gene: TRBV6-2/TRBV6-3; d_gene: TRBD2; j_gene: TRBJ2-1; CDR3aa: CASSTGLASSYNEQFF; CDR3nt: TGTGCCAGCAGTACGGGACTAGCGAGCTCCTACAATGAGCAGTTCTTC
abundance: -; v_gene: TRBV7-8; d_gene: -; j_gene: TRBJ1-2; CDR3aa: CASSSLVGQANYGYTF; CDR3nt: TGTGCCAGCAGCTCATTGGTCGGTCAAGCTAACTATGGCTACACCTTC
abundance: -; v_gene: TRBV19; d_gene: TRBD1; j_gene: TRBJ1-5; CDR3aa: CASSIPRGQGSFSNQPQHF; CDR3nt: TGTGCCAGTAGTATCCCTAGGGGACAGGGATCCTTTAGCAATCAGCCCCAGCATTTT
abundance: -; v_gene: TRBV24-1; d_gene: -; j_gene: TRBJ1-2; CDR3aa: CATSDLTKDYGYTF; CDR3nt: TGTGCCACCAGTGATCTGACTAAAGACTATGGCTACACCTTC
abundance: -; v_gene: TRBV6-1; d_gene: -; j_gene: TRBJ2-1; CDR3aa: CASSPPGQGGFSEQFF; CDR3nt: TGTGCCAGCAGTCCTCCAGGACAGGGAGGGTTTAGTGAGCAGTTCTTC
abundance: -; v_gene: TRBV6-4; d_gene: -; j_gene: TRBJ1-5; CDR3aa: CASSQDGNSNQPQHF; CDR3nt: TGTGCCAGCAGTCAGGACGGAAATAGCAATCAGCCCCAGCATTTT
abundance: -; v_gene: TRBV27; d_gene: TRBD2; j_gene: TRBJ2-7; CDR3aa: CASTGTSRGEQYF; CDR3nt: TGTGCCAGCACGGGGACTAGCCGGGGCGAGCAGTACTTC
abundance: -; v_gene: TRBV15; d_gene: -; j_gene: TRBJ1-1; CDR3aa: CATSRDRSEAFF; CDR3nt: TGTGCCACCAGCAGAGATCGAAGTGAAGCTTTCTTT
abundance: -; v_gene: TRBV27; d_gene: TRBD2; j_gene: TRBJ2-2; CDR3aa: CASRAGGPYTGELFF; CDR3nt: TGTGCCAGCAGGGCGGGAGGGCCGTACACCGGGGAGCTGTTTTTT